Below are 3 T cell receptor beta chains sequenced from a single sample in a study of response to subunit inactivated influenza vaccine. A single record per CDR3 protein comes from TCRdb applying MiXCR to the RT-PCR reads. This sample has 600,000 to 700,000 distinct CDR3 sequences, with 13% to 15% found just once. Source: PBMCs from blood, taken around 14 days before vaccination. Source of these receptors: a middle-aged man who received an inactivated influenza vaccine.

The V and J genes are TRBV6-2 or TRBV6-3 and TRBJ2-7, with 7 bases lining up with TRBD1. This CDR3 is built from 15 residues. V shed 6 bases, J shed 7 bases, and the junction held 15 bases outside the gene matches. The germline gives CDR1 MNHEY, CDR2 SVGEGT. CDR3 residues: CASSPYPGQSYEQYF. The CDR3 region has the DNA TGTGCCAGCAGCCCCTATCCGGGACAGAGCTATGAGCAGTACTTC.

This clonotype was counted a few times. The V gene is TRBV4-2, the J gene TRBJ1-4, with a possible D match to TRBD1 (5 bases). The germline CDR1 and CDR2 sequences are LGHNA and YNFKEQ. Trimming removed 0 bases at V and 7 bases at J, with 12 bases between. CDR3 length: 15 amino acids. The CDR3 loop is CASSQEGRGTEKLFF. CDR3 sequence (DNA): TGTGCCAGCAGCCAAGAGGGCCGAGGGACTGAAAAACTGTTTTTT.

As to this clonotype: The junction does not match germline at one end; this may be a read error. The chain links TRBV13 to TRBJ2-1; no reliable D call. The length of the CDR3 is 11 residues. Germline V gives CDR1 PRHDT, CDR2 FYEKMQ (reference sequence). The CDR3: CARSLGGEQFF. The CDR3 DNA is TGTGCCAGAAGCTTGGGTGGTGAGCAGTTCTTC.